This T cell receptor beta chain is drawn from a study of cytomegalovirus exposure and HLA in healthy donors. Broader study findings: A missense variant in DCLRE1C was later tied to TCR beta V- and J-gene trimming. With high specificity and sensitivity, the classifier reportedly diagnosed cytomegalovirus status.

The CDR3 consists of 15 residues. Unmatched junction bases numbered 11, after V lost 6 bases and J lost 4 bases. Germline CDR1 SGDLS, CDR2 YYNGEE. Vbeta (60) and Jbeta (13) primers were used in the PCR. Data came from immunoSEQ multiplex PCR; TCRdb stores just in-frame clones and leaves some out. The sample yields roughly 160,000 clones, 70% to 90% seen once. Comment on this clone: The antigen is unknown.

The sequencing input was PBMCs. The rearrangement joins TRBV9 to TRBJ2-3, with TRBD2 matching over 7 bases. The receptor was derived from a woman aged 25 to 45 in good health and CMV-seronegative. The CDR3 DNA reads TGTGCCAGCACTCGACGGGGGGAGGACCCAGATACGCAGTATTTT. It is translated as CASTRRGEDPDTQYF.